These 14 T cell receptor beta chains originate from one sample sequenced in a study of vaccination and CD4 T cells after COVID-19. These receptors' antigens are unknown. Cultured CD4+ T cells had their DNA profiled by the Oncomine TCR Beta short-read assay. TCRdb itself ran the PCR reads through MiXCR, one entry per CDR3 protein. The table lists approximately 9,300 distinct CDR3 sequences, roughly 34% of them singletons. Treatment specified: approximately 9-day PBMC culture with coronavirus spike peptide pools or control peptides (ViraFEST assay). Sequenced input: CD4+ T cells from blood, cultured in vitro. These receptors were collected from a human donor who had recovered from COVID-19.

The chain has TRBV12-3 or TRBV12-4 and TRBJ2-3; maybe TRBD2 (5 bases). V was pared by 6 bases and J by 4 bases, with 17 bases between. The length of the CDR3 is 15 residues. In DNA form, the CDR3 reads TGTGCCAGCAGCCTATTTGGACTGACCCCAGATACGCAGTATTTT. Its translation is CASSLFGLTPDTQYF.

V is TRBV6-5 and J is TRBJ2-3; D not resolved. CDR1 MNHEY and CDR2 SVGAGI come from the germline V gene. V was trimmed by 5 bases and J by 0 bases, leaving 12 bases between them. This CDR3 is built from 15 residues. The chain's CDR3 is CASSLLQYSTDTQYF. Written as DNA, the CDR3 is TGTGCCAGCAGTCTACTCCAGTATAGCACAGATACGCAGTATTTT.

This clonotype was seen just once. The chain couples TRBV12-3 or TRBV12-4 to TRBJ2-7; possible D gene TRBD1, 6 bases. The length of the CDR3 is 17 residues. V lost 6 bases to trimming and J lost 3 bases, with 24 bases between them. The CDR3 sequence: CASSARTALEHNYEQYF. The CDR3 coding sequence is TGTGCCAGCAGCGCTCGGACAGCCCTCGAACATAACTACGAGCAGTACTTC.

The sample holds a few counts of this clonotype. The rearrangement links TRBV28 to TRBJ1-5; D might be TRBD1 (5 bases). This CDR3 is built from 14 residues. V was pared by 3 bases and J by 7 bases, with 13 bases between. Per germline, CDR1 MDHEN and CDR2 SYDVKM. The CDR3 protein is CASSFAGQWQPQHF. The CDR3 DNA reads TGTGCCAGCAGTTTTGCGGGGCAATGGCAGCCCCAGCATTTT.

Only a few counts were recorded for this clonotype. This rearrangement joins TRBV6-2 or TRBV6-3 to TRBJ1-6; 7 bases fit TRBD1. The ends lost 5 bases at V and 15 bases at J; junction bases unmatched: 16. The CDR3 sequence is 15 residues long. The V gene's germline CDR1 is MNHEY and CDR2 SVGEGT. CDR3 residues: CASSAQTGQTLVLHF. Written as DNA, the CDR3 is TGTGCCAGCAGTGCACAGACGGGACAGACCCTTGTCCTCCACTTT.

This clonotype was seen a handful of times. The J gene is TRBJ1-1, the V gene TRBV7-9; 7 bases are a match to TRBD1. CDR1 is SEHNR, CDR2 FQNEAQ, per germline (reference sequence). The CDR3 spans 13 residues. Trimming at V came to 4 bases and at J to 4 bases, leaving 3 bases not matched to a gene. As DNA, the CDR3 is TGTGCCAGCAGCTCGACAGGGTTCACTGAAGCTTTCTTT. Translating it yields CASSSTGFTEAFF.

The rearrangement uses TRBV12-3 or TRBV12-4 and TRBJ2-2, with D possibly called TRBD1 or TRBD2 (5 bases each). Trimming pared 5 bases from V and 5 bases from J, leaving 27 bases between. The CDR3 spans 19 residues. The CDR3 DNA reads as TGTGCCAGCAGTCTCCACCGAGGGGATACGGGTGGGGAGACCGGGGAGCTGTTTTTT. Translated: CASSLHRGDTGGETGELFF.

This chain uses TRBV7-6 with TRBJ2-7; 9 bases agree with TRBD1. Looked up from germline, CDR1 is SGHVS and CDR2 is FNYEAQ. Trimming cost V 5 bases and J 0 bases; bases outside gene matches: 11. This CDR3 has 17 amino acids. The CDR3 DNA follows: TGTGCCAGCAGCCCACTAAACCCGACAGGGGGCTCCTACGAGCAGTACTTC. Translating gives CASSPLNPTGGSYEQYF.

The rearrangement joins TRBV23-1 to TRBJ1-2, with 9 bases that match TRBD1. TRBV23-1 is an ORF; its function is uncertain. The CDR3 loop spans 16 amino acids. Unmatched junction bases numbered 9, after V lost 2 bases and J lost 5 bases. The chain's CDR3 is CASSQGTGNPVYGYTF. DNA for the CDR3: TGCGCCAGCAGTCAAGGGACAGGGAACCCTGTATATGGCTACACCTTC.

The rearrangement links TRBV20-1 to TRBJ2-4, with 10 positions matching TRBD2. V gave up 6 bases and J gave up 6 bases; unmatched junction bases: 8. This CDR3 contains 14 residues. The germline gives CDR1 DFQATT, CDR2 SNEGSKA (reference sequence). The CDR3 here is CSATSGGAVNIQYF. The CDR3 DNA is TGCAGTGCCACCAGCGGGGGGGCCGTAAACATTCAGTACTTC.

The CDR3 sequence: CSARGLAAYQETQYF. In DNA form, the CDR3 reads TGCAGTGCTAGGGGACTAGCGGCGTACCAAGAGACCCAGTACTTC. The V call is TRBV20-1, the J call TRBJ2-5; the match to TRBD2 covers 11 bases. The CDR3 has 15 amino acids. Germline values: CDR1 DFQATT, CDR2 SNEGSKA (reference sequence). Trimming at V came to 3 bases and at J to 0 bases, leaving 3 bases not matched to a gene.

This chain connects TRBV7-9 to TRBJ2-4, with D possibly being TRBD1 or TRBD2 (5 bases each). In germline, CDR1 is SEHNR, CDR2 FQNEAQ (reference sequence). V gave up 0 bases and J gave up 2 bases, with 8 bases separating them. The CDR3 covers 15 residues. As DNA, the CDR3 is TGTGCCAGCAGCTTAGCCTGGGGGACCAAAAACATTCAGTACTTC. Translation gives CASSLAWGTKNIQYF.

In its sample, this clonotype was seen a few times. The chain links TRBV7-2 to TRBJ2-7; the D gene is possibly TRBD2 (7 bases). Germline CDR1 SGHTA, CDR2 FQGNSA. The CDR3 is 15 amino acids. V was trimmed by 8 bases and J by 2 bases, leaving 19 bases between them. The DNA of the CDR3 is TGTGCCAGCGCTTTGGGGGGGGCCGGACCCTACGAGCAGTACTTC. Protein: CASALGGAGPYEQYF.

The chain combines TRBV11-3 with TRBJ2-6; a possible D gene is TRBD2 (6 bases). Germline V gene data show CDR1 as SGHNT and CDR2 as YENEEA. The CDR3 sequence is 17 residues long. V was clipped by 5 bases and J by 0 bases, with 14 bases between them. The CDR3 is CASSVSGINSGANVLTF. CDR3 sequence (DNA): TGTGCCAGCAGCGTTAGCGGTATAAACTCTGGGGCCAACGTCCTGACTTTC.